This is a list of T cell receptor beta chains from one sample in a study of OX40 agonist ivuxolimab in advanced cancers. Clones were read by immunoSEQ multiplex PCR, and TCRdb kept only the in-frame ones, dropping some. The table records 65,000 to 95,000 clones, roughly 84% of them present only once. Sequenced here: CD4+ or CD8+ T cells sorted from blood, sampled in a trial of the OX40 agonist ivuxolimab. The source is an adult with an advanced solid tumor such as melanoma, head and neck, liver or kidney cancer. Both conserved end residues are trimmed from each CDR3. The D gene is left open where the match is weak. Size tells how often a clone was seen (once, few, many) or the class of an expanded clone, and some rows leave it out.

D gene	CDR3 length	clone size	V gene	J gene	CDR3 protein
-	11	-	TRBV11-3	TRBJ2-3	ASSLPSTDTQY
TRBD2	14	-	TRBV7-6	TRBJ2-3	ASSFRGSLMTDTQY
-	13	-	TRBV11-2	TRBJ2-5	ASSQSGTLKETQY
-	11	-	TRBV11-2	TRBJ2-3	ASTGLSTDTQY
-	12	-	TRBV7-9	TRBJ2-7	ASSLASGDYEQY
-	12	-	TRBV4-1	TRBJ1-5	ASSQDRFNQPQH
TRBD1	12	-	TRBV6-5	TRBJ2-3	ASQWDSATDTQY
-	14	many	TRBV9	TRBJ2-1	ASSVYGGIAYNEQF
-	9	-	TRBV20-1	TRBJ2-5	SARTVETQY
-	12	-	TRBV28	TRBJ2-3	ASTQFGKLNTQY
-	9	once	TRBV6-1	TRBJ2-7	ASTRAVEQY
TRBD2	14	-	TRBV25-1	TRBJ2-1	ASSIGTSGAYNEQF
TRBD2	15	-	TRBV15	TRBJ2-5	ATSRETGTSGQETQY
-	13	-	TRBV11-2	TRBJ1-2	ASSRLRSFEEGYT
TRBD2	9	-	TRBV20-1	TRBJ2-3	SEAGADTQY
TRBD1	12	-	TRBV5-1	TRBJ2-3	ASSKGQGVDTQY
TRBD2	12	-	TRBV14	TRBJ2-7	ASSQVDGGVGQY
TRBD1	12	-	TRBV7-9	TRBJ2-1	ASSDRTGTNEQF
TRBD2	13	-	TRBV5-3	TRBJ2-7	ARSSTSGPPYEQY
TRBD1	13	-	TRBV6-5	TRBJ2-1	ASSYPSGGIYEQF
TRBD1	12	-	TRBV6-5	TRBJ2-5	ASSKDRGRETQY
-	12	-	TRBV30	TRBJ2-5	AWSKRGGQETQY
-	11	-	TRBV19	TRBJ1-2	ASSANQGYGYT
-	12	-	TRBV6-5	TRBJ2-5	ASSYTGSQETQY
-	12	once	TRBV18	TRBJ1-4	ASSPGMGNEKLF
-	11	-	TRBV6-5	TRBJ2-3	ASSNRVGDTQY
-	9	-	TRBV6-6	TRBJ1-1	ASSTEAEAF
-	12	-	TRBV5-4	TRBJ1-1	ASSLAAENTEAF
-	15	medium-sized	TRBV4-2	TRBJ1-2	ASSQDPGTATNYGYT